The 30 T cell receptor beta chains below come from one sample, sequenced in a study of blood T cell repertoires in COVID-19. Repertoires were generated with immunoSEQ multiplex PCR, while TCRdb's copy carries only in-frame clones and drops some. The table lists some 200,000 clones, about 91% of them singletons, with 0.95% to 1.5% in the top ten. The sample comprised peripheral blood. The receptors were sampled from a young man with acute or convalescent COVID-19.

This chain connects TRBV18 to TRBJ1-6; no clear D gene. Germline CDR1 is KGHSH and CDR2 is LQKENI. CDR3 length: 18 amino acids. V was pared by 4 bases and J by 2 bases, with 18 bases between. CDR3 amino acids: CASSRTQALGTYNSPLHF. As DNA, the CDR3 is TGTGCCAGCTCACGTACCCAGGCCCTTGGCACCTATAATTCACCCCTCCACTTT.

About this clone: At the DNA level, this CDR3 is encoded by other sequences in the same sample as well. V is TRBV18 and J is TRBJ1-1; unclear D gene. The CDR3 length is 13 residues. Per germline, CDR1 KGHSH and CDR2 LQKENI. The germline V and J ends were trimmed by 2 bases and 1 base, with 5 bases remaining between them. The CDR3 bases are TGTGCCAGCTCACCAGACAAGAACACTGAAGCTTTCTTT. Protein sequence: CASSPDKNTEAFF.

V is TRBV28 and J is TRBJ1-4; D gene ambiguous. Trimming cost V 6 bases and J 8 bases, with 13 bases left between them. The CDR3 loop spans 13 amino acids. Per germline, CDR1 MDHEN and CDR2 SYDVKM. CDR3 bases: TGTGCCAGCAGGACGGCCGGTAGCGAAAAACTGTTTTTT. It encodes CASRTAGSEKLFF.

The chain carries TRBV3-1 (or the pseudogene TRBV3-2) and TRBJ1-1; TRBD1 agrees at 7 bases. The CDR3 spans 14 residues. J gave up 6 bases and V 2 bases, and 6 bases lay outside the gene matches. The V gene's germline CDR1 is LGHDT and CDR2 YNNKEL (reference sequence). This chain's CDR3 is CASSQKAGGSEAFF. The CDR3 DNA is TGTGCCAGCAGCCAAAAGGCAGGGGGTTCTGAAGCTTTCTTT.

This CDR3 is CASSQVTRGPLLGKLFF. CDR3 in DNA: TGCGCCAGCAGCCAAGTAACCAGGGGGCCCCTTTTGGGGAAACTGTTTTTT. The chain couples TRBV4-1 to TRBJ1-4; 8 bases match TRBD1. The germline V gene encodes CDR1 MGHRA and CDR2 YSYEKL. Unmatched junction bases numbered 15, after V lost 1 base and J lost 11 bases. This CDR3 contains 17 residues.

The V gene is TRBV30, the J gene TRBJ1-6, with TRBD1 identical over 7 bases. Germline CDR1 reads GTSNPN; CDR2 reads SVGIG (reference sequence). The CDR3 contains 15 residues. V lost 1 base, J lost 5 bases, and 5 bases stayed unmatched. The CDR3 bases are TGTGCCTGGAGTGCCAGACAGGGAGATAATTCACCCCTCCACTTT. Protein: CAWSARQGDNSPLHF.

CDR3 region: CASSLTGLGDTQYF. The DNA of the CDR3 is TGTGCCAGCAGCTTGACAGGGCTCGGCGATACGCAGTATTTT. J is TRBJ2-3 and V is TRBV3-1 (or the pseudogene TRBV3-2), with 7 bases that match TRBD1. Germline trimming cut 5 bases from V and 6 bases from J; bases unmatched to any gene: 8. The germline V gene has CDR1 LGHDT and CDR2 YNNKEL (reference sequence). This CDR3 region has 14 residues.

CDR3 loop: CASSPPGQLTTEAFF. The CDR3 DNA sequence: TGTGCCAGCAGTCCTCCGGGACAGTTGACCACTGAAGCTTTCTTT. The V and J genes are TRBV27 and TRBJ1-1; 7 nucleotides agree with TRBD1. V dropped 5 bases and J dropped 4; count of bases not matched to a gene: 10. CDR3 length: 15 residues. CDR1 is MNHEY, CDR2 SMNVEV, per germline (reference sequence).

This clone was observed a single time. This chain links TRBV7-2 with TRBJ2-1; TRBD1 might be the D (5 bases). Between the trimmed V and J ends, which lost 4 bases and 3 bases, there was a span of 7 bases. The germline V gene has CDR1 SGHTA and CDR2 FQGNSA. The CDR3 is 13 residues long. In nucleotides, the CDR3 is TGTGCCAGCAGCTACACAGGCTACAATGAGCAGTTCTTC. Protein sequence: CASSYTGYNEQFF.

CDR3 loop: CAWIPPPQGPSYEQYF. The CDR3 nucleotides read TGTGCCTGGATCCCACCCCCACAGGGCCCCTCCTACGAGCAGTACTTC. The chain joins TRBV30 to TRBJ2-7; TRBD1 might be the D (6 bases). Trimming removed 4 bases at V and 0 bases at J, with 19 bases between. Germline CDR1 and CDR2: GTSNPN and SVGIG (reference sequence). The CDR3 runs to 16 residues.

This clone has only one observation. The V and J genes are TRBV9 and TRBJ2-3, with a tentative D call TRBD2 (6 bases). Trimming took 2 bases from V and 5 from J, leaving 12 bases between them. Germline CDR1 and CDR2: SGDLS and YYNGEE. There are 14 residues in the CDR3. CDR3 in amino acids: CASSVRLDQDTQYF. CDR3 sequence (DNA): TGTGCCAGCAGCGTCCGACTAGATCAAGATACGCAGTATTTT.

V is TRBV6-5 and J is TRBJ2-1; D may be TRBD2 (6 bases). CDR3 length: 15 amino acids. Germline V gives CDR1 MNHEY, CDR2 SVGAGI. Trimming removed 5 bases at V and 4 bases at J, with 15 bases between. This CDR3 reads CASSSGGLSYNEQFF. For the CDR3, the DNA is TGTGCCAGCAGTAGTGGGGGACTGAGTTACAATGAGCAGTTCTTC.

V usage is TRBV9 and J usage is TRBJ2-2; D may be TRBD2 (6 bases). CDR3 length: 16 residues. The ends were cut back, 0 bases at V and 1 base at J, with 10 bases in the middle. In germline, CDR1 is SGDLS, CDR2 YYNGEE. The CDR3 spells CASSVEVAVNTGELFF. The CDR3, as DNA: TGTGCCAGCAGCGTAGAGGTAGCGGTGAACACCGGGGAGCTGTTTTTT.

This sequence joins TRBV28 and TRBJ1-5; 7 nucleotides agree with TRBD1. This CDR3 has 15 residues. CDR1 is MDHEN and CDR2 is SYDVKM in the germline V gene. V lost 7 bases to trimming and J lost 5 bases; unmatched junction nucleotides: 11. The CDR3 protein is CASNGYWDRDQPQHF. The CDR3 bases are TGTGCCAGCAATGGGTATTGGGACAGAGATCAGCCCCAGCATTTT.

This clone was detected once. The rearrangement joins TRBV7-8 to TRBJ1-1; possibly TRBD1 for D (5 bases). The germline gives CDR1 SGHVS, CDR2 FQNEAQ. The ends were cut back, 2 bases at V and 0 bases at J, with 13 bases in the middle. CDR3 size: 16 residues. The CDR3 sequence: CASSLRDGLMNTEAFF. In DNA form, the CDR3 reads TGTGCCAGCAGCTTAAGGGACGGACTAATGAACACTGAAGCTTTCTTT.

This clone was seen a handful of times. The J gene is TRBJ2-3, the V gene TRBV5-1; 13 bases map to TRBD2. From germline, CDR1 is SGHRS and CDR2 YFSETQ. The length of the CDR3 is 17 residues. Trimming at V came to 9 bases and at J to 0 bases, leaving 10 bases not matched to a gene. CDR3 DNA sequence: TGCGCCACCCGGGGGACTAGCGGGACGACTAGCACAGATACGCAGTATTTT. Protein sequence: CATRGTSGTTSTDTQYF.

This chain connects TRBV6-5 to TRBJ1-1; no firm D call. Looked up from germline, CDR1 is MNHEY and CDR2 is SVGAGI. The CDR3 runs to 14 residues. Trimming stripped 2 bases from V and 1 base from J, with 8 bases between. The CDR3 DNA reads as TGTGCCAGCAGTTACGGAGGGCCGAACACTGAAGCTTTCTTT. It yields the protein CASSYGGPNTEAFF.

The chain joins TRBV5-1 to TRBJ1-4; D is possibly TRBD1 (6 bases). Germline CDR1 reads SGHRS; CDR2 reads YFSETQ. This CDR3 has 14 amino acids. V lost 4 bases, J lost 7 bases, and 14 bases lay in between. The CDR3 nucleotides read TGCGCCAGCAGCCAGAAACTAGGGGGTGAAAAACTGTTTTTT. This sequence encodes CASSQKLGGEKLFF.

CDR3 region: CASSQDLARADTQYF. The CDR3 nucleotides read TGTGCCAGCAGCCAGGATTTAGCTAGAGCGGATACGCAGTATTTT. The genes are TRBV3-1 (or the pseudogene TRBV3-2) and TRBJ2-3; D gene ambiguous. The CDR3 consists of 15 residues. The germline gives CDR1 LGHDT, CDR2 YNNKEL (reference sequence). V lost 3 bases and J lost 6, with 16 bases in between.

The rearrangement joins TRBV5-4 to TRBJ2-5, with 11 bases lining up with TRBD1. Germline CDR1 SGHNT, CDR2 YYREEE (reference sequence). This CDR3 has 20 residues. The V gene end was trimmed by 0 bases and the J gene end by 4 bases; junction bases not matched to a gene: 17. The CDR3 loop is CASSLDLIRTGGQLGETQYF. The CDR3 DNA reads as TGTGCCAGCAGCTTGGATTTGATTCGGACAGGGGGCCAGTTGGGAGAGACCCAGTACTTC. The whole variable domain, filled in from reference TRBV5-4 and TRBJ2-5, reads ETGVTQSPTHLIKTRGQQVTLRCSSQSGHNTVSWYQQALGQGPQFIFQYYREEENGRGNFPPRFSGLQFPNYSSELNVNALELDDSALYLCASSLDLIRTGGQLGETQYFGPGTRLLVL.

J is TRBJ2-7 and V is TRBV28, with 8 bases fitting TRBD1. V trimming: 4 bases; J trimming: 6 bases; junction bases outside the gene matches: 14. CDR3 size: 16 residues. Looked up from germline, CDR1 is MDHEN and CDR2 is SYDVKM. CDR3 sequence reads: CASSSPTPSGGGEQYF. CDR3 coding DNA: TGTGCCAGCAGTTCACCAACACCTTCAGGGGGCGGCGAGCAGTACTTC.

This sequence joins TRBV5-8 and TRBJ2-3; maybe TRBD2 (5 bases). Trimming stripped 4 bases from V and 5 bases from J, with 11 bases between. This CDR3 is 13 amino acids long. CDR1 is SGHTS and CDR2 is YDEGEE in the germline V gene. CDR3 residues: CASSRGFGDTQYF. In DNA, the CDR3 is TGTGCCAGCAGCCGGGGTTTTGGAGATACGCAGTATTTT.

This chain links TRBV9 with TRBJ2-5, with a tentative D call TRBD2 (6 bases). This CDR3 has 15 amino acids. The germline gives CDR1 SGDLS, CDR2 YYNGEE. Trimming pared 0 bases from V and 4 bases from J, leaving 13 bases between. The CDR3 nucleotides read TGTGCCAGCAGCGTAGGGTTCGGCGGGGCAGAGACCCAGTACTTC. This translates into CASSVGFGGAETQYF.

The rearrangement uses TRBV28 and TRBJ2-7, with D perhaps matching TRBD2 (7 bases). This CDR3 comprises 15 residues. V was pared by 5 bases and J by 7 bases, with 21 bases between. Germline V CDR1 and CDR2: MDHEN, SYDVKM. The CDR3 nucleotides read TGTGCCAGCAGTACCGCGGGGGCGCGAATAGGGGAGCAGTACTTC. Amino acid sequence: CASSTAGARIGEQYF.

The rearrangement uses TRBV29-1 and TRBJ1-2, with D unresolved. The CDR3 is 12 residues long. Looked up from germline, CDR1 is SQVTM and CDR2 is ANQGSEA. Between the trimmed V and J ends, which lost 3 bases and 2 bases, there was a span of 7 bases. CDR3 in amino acids: CSVDRENYGYTF. The CDR3 nucleotides are TGCAGCGTTGATCGGGAGAACTATGGCTACACCTTC.

V and J are TRBV18 and TRBJ1-1; D remains ambiguous. In germline, CDR1 is KGHSH, CDR2 LQKENI. The CDR3 is 15 residues long. Trimming took 2 bases from V and 4 from J, leaving 14 bases between them. The CDR3, as DNA: TGTGCCAGCTCACCAGTCCCAAACGCGGGCACTGAAGCTTTCTTT. Its protein is CASSPVPNAGTEAFF.

The rearrangement links TRBV28 to TRBJ1-2; TRBD1 agrees at 8 bases. This CDR3 is built from 12 residues. J lost 8 bases, V lost 6 bases, and 5 bases had no gene match. In germline, CDR1 is MDHEN, CDR2 SYDVKM. The chain's CDR3 is CASRTGVRGYTF. The CDR3 region has the DNA TGTGCCAGCAGGACAGGGGTCCGCGGCTACACCTTC.

This chain links TRBV9 with TRBJ1-6; no clear D gene. Germline V CDR1 and CDR2: SGDLS, YYNGEE. Trimming took 0 bases from V and 4 from J, leaving 14 bases between them. The CDR3 is 17 amino acids. The CDR3 DNA sequence: TGTGCCAGCAGCGTAGCAAGAGGGTTCCCATATAATTCACCCCTCCACTTT. Amino acids: CASSVARGFPYNSPLHF.

This chain uses TRBV5-1 with TRBJ2-3, with 7 bases lining up with TRBD1. The CDR3 has 17 amino acids. Germline V gene data show CDR1 as SGHRS and CDR2 as YFSETQ. The trim removed 5 bases at V and 1 base at J, leaving 13 bases unmatched. The CDR3 loop is CASRSRGTQDRTDTQYF. CDR3 DNA: TGCGCCAGCAGGTCCAGGGGGACGCAGGACCGCACAGATACGCAGTATTTT.

This chain connects TRBV4-1 to TRBJ2-5; 8 bases align to TRBD2. CDR1 and CDR2 from the germline V gene are MGHRA and YSYEKL. The V segment lost 0 bases and the J segment 5 bases; nucleotides outside the gene matches: 11. The CDR3 runs to 17 residues. DNA of the CDR3: TGCGCCAGCAGCCAAGATTGGGGACTAGGACTTAGTGAGACCCAGTACTTC. Encoded protein: CASSQDWGLGLSETQYF.